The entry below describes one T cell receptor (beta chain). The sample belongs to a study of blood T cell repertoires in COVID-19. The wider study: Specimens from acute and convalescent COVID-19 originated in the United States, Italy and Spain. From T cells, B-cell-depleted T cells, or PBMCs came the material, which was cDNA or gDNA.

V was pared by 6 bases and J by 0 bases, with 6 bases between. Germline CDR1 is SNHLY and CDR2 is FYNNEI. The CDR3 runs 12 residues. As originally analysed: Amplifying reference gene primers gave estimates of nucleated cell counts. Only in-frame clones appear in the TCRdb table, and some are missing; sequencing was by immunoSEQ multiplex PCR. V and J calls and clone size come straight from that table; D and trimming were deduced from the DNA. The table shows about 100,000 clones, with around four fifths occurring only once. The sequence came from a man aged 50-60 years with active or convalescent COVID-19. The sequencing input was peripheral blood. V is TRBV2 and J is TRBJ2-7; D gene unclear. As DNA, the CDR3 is TGTGCCAGCAGGTCGGTCTCCTACGAGCAGTACTTC. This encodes CASRSVSYEQYF.